This entry concerns a single TCR beta chain. This record belongs to a study of blood T cell repertoires in COVID-19. Study-level information: Italy, Spain and the United States were the sources of the convalescent and acute COVID-19 samples. T cells, B-cell-depleted T cells, or PBMCs provided the cDNA or gDNA that served as material.

Germline-derived CDR1 and CDR2 are MNHEY and SVGAGI. The length of the CDR3 is 14 residues. V lost 2 bases and J lost 2, with 9 bases in between. Authors' data handling: Nucleated cell counts were estimated from reference gene primer amplification. Generated by immunoSEQ multiplex PCR, the TCRdb table keeps only in-frame clones and is missing some. The DNA gave D and trimming, while V, J and clone size come from that table. Altogether some 200,000 clones are present, less than 85% being singletons, with the ten largest covering over 7%. The TCR was taken from a woman aged 70 to 79 with acute or convalescent COVID-19. Source material: peripheral blood. This chain links TRBV6-5 with TRBJ2-5, with D perhaps matching TRBD1 (6 bases). The CDR3 reads CASSYATGQETQYF. The CDR3 region has the DNA TGTGCCAGCAGTTACGCAACAGGGCAAGAGACCCAGTACTTC.